The next 27 T cell receptor beta chains were all read from a single sample in a study of PD-1 blockade in classical Hodgkin lymphoma. Specified time point: cycle 4 day 1 (C4D1), after about 6 weeks of nivolumab. There was relapse after autologous stem cell transplantation in every patient, and there was variation in brentuximab vedotin exposure. The method was immunoSEQ multiplex PCR; TCRdb's version includes in-frame clones alone and lacks a portion of them. The repertoire holds about 38,000 clones, with around 80% as singletons. Sample: peripheral blood mononuclear cells (PBMCs), taken before the fourth cycle of nivolumab. The receptors here all came from a human donor with classical Hodgkin lymphoma.

The rearrangement uses TRBV25-1 and TRBJ1-2; D call uncertain. Germline values: CDR1 MGHDK, CDR2 SYGVNS. There are 11 residues in the CDR3. The V end lost 3 bases, the J end lost 4 bases, and 3 bases lay between the germline ends. The chain's CDR3 is CASSESYGYTF. Here the CDR3 DNA reads TGTGCCAGCAGTGAGAGCTATGGCTACACCTTC.

The chain employs TRBV5-1 and TRBJ2-5; 10 bases line up with TRBD1. The CDR3 sequence is 16 residues long. CDR1 is SGHRS and CDR2 is YFSETQ in the germline V gene. With V trimmed by 4 bases and J by 4 bases, 10 bases remained unmatched. Written as DNA, the CDR3 is TGCGCCAGCAGCCCCAACGGACAGGGGGTAGGAGAGACCCAGTACTTC. Protein product: CASSPNGQGVGETQYF. Full variable domain (rest looked up from reference TRBV5-1 and TRBJ2-5): KAGVTQTPRYLIKTRGQQVTLSCSPISGHRSVSWYQQTPGQGLQFLFEYFSETQRNKGNFPGRFSGRQFSNSRSEMNVSTLELGDSALYLCASSPNGQGVGETQYFGPGTRLLVL.

The V gene is TRBV11-3, the J gene TRBJ2-1; 8 bases agree with TRBD1. CDR1 SGHNT and CDR2 YENEEA come from the germline V gene. The CDR3 spans 16 residues. The V gene end was trimmed by 4 bases and the J gene end by 2 bases; junction bases not matched to a gene: 7. CDR3 in amino acids: CASSSGQGVTYNEQFF. The CDR3 DNA reads as TGTGCCAGCAGCTCCGGACAGGGAGTAACCTACAATGAGCAGTTCTTC.

There are a few counts of this clone. This rearrangement joins TRBV10-3 to TRBJ1-2; D possibly corresponds to TRBD1 (6 bases). Trimming stripped 10 bases from V and 5 bases from J, with 11 bases between. CDR1 is ENHRY, CDR2 SYGVKD, per germline. There are 11 residues in the CDR3. In DNA, the CDR3 is TGTGCCACCGAACAGGGATATGGCTACACCTTC. Translation gives CATEQGYGYTF.

The chain is built from TRBV4-1 and TRBJ1-1; 7 bases fit TRBD1. Germline-derived CDR1 and CDR2 are MGHRA and YSYEKL. J gave up 1 base and V 1 base, and 9 bases lay outside the gene matches. This CDR3 comprises 17 residues. CDR3 region: CASSQVRRGQKNTEAFF. The CDR3 coding sequence is TGCGCCAGCAGCCAAGTCCGCCGGGGACAGAAGAACACTGAAGCTTTCTTT.

The rearrangement uses TRBV6-5 and TRBJ1-2; D gene uncertain. CDR1 is MNHEY and CDR2 is SVGAGI in the germline V gene. V dropped 0 bases and J dropped 7 bases, with 9 bases sitting between them. This CDR3 is built from 13 residues. The CDR3 coding sequence is TGTGCCAGCAGTTACTCGTCCGGGAGTGGCTACACCTTC. Protein product: CASSYSSGSGYTF.

The CDR3 protein is CASSLASGGQETQYF. Here the CDR3 DNA reads TGCGCCAGCAGCTTGGCCTCGGGGGGGCAAGAGACCCAGTACTTC. This chain links TRBV5-1 with TRBJ2-5; TRBD2 agrees at 8 bases. CDR1 is SGHRS, CDR2 YFSETQ, per germline. The CDR3 has 15 residues. V lost 0 bases and J lost 2; bases outside the gene matches: 3.

CDR3 nucleotide sequence: TGTGCCAGCAGTGTCTCGGGGAGACACTACGAGCAGTACTTC. Amino acids: CASSVSGRHYEQYF. This chain joins TRBV6-5 and TRBJ2-7; tentative D call: TRBD2 (5 bases). CDR1 and CDR2 (germline): MNHEY, SVGAGI. CDR3 length equals 14 residues. Deletions cut 5 bases from V and 3 bases from J, with 14 bases between.

The chain employs TRBV7-2 and TRBJ2-5; 12 bases are shared with TRBD2. The J segment lost 5 bases and the V segment lost 10 bases, leaving 5 bases of the junction unmatched. The CDR3 runs 13 residues. In germline, CDR1 is SGHTA, CDR2 FQGNSA. CDR3 sequence (DNA): TGTGCCACCGGACTAGCGGGACCGGAGACCCAGTACTTC. As protein: CATGLAGPETQYF. Complete variable domain (other parts from reference TRBV7-2 and TRBJ2-5): GAGVSQSPSNKVTEKGKDVELRCDPISGHTALYWYRQSLGQGLEFLIYFQGNSAPDKSGLPSDRFSAERTGGSVSTLTIQRTQQEDSAVYLCATGLAGPETQYFGPGTRLLVL.

The chain uses TRBV29-1 and TRBJ2-1, with TRBD2 identical over 11 bases. The CDR3 covers 17 residues. V gave up 6 bases and J gave up 0 bases; unmatched junction bases: 10. Per germline, CDR1 SQVTM and CDR2 ANQGSEA. CDR3 loop: CSVTWRLAGSSYNEQFF. The CDR3 DNA sequence: TGCAGCGTCACATGGAGACTAGCGGGGAGCTCCTACAATGAGCAGTTCTTC.

The rearrangement joins TRBV6-1 to TRBJ2-3, with D possibly being TRBD2 (5 bases). The V gene lost 0 bases and the J gene lost 1 base, with 11 bases spanning the gap. Germline V gene data show CDR1 as MNHNS and CDR2 as SASEGT. The CDR3 is 16 amino acids. The CDR3 sequence: CASSEAGRPGTDTQYF. The CDR3 nucleotides are TGTGCCAGCAGTGAAGCTGGGAGACCCGGCACAGATACGCAGTATTTT.

This chain joins TRBV7-9 and TRBJ2-7, with D possibly called TRBD1 or TRBD2 (5 bases each). V lost 5 bases and J lost 0, with 11 bases in between. This CDR3 has 14 residues. The germline CDR1 and CDR2 sequences are SEHNR and FQNEAQ (reference sequence). CDR3 loop: CASSKRGASYEQYF. The CDR3 DNA reads as TGTGCCAGCAGCAAAAGAGGGGCCTCCTACGAGCAGTACTTC.

This chain uses TRBV9 with TRBJ1-1; D is unclear. Germline V gene data show CDR1 as SGDLS and CDR2 as YYNGEE. This CDR3 is built from 15 residues. Deletions cut 4 bases from V and 0 bases from J, with 13 bases between. CDR3: CASSPEVTLNTEAFF. CDR3 in DNA: TGTGCCAGCAGCCCCGAGGTGACCCTGAACACTGAAGCTTTCTTT.

The chain couples TRBV28 to TRBJ1-1; D call uncertain. Germline V CDR1 and CDR2: MDHEN, SYDVKM. This CDR3 spans 14 amino acids. Trimming took 6 bases from V and 7 from J, leaving 18 bases between them. As DNA, the CDR3 is TGTGCCAGCAGCCGAAATGCGGGGAGTTTTGAAGCTTTCTTT. Translation gives CASSRNAGSFEAFF.

The chain uses TRBV19 and TRBJ1-4; TRBD1 matches 11 bases. In germline, CDR1 is LNHDA, CDR2 SQIVND (reference sequence). CDR3 length equals 16 residues. V shed 5 bases, J shed 7 bases, and the junction held 9 bases outside the gene matches. The CDR3 loop is CASSPPGGQGAEKLFF. Written as DNA, the CDR3 is TGTGCCAGTAGTCCCCCTGGTGGACAGGGGGCTGAAAAACTGTTTTTT.

The rearrangement links TRBV7-9 to TRBJ1-1, with TRBD1 matching 9 bases. J was trimmed by 1 base and V by 1 base; bases with no gene match: 7. The CDR3 is 17 amino acids. CDR1 and CDR2 (germline): SEHNR, FQNEAQ (reference sequence). The CDR3 spells CASSLGDRARANTEAFF. CDR3 bases: TGTGCCAGCAGCTTAGGGGACAGGGCGAGGGCGAACACTGAAGCTTTCTTT. Drawing the rest from reference TRBV7-9 and TRBJ1-1, the complete variable domain is DTGVSQNPRHKITKRGQNVTFRCDPISEHNRLYWYRQTLGQGPEFLTYFQNEAQLEKSRLLSDRFSAERPKGSFSTLEIQRTEQGDSAMYLCASSLGDRARANTEAFFGQGTRLTVV.

The gene calls are TRBV5-6 and TRBJ2-2; maybe TRBD1 (5 bases). Germline V gives CDR1 SGHDT, CDR2 YYEEEE. Trimming took 4 bases from V and 6 from J, leaving 10 bases between them. The CDR3 consists of 13 residues. This CDR3 is CASSLAGPGELFF. Written as DNA, the CDR3 is TGTGCCAGCAGCCTGGCAGGGCCCGGGGAGCTGTTTTTT.

This rearrangement joins TRBV7-3 to TRBJ2-2; 9 bases align to TRBD1. CDR3 length: 16 amino acids. Germline lookup yields CDR1 SGHTA and CDR2 FQGTGA. The ends lost 5 bases at V and 5 bases at J; junction bases unmatched: 9. The CDR3 reads CASSRPGTGRTGELFF. The CDR3 region has the DNA TGTGCCAGCAGCCGCCCCGGGACAGGGCGAACCGGGGAGCTGTTTTTT.

This sequence joins TRBV7-6 and TRBJ1-1, with D possibly TRBD1 on 6 matching bases. Trimming took 2 bases from V and 1 from J, leaving 14 bases between them. Germline lookup yields CDR1 SGHVS and CDR2 FNYEAQ. CDR3 length equals 16 residues. The CDR3 is CASSLRLVQGNTEAFF. In nucleotides, the CDR3 is TGTGCCAGCAGCTTAAGGCTGGTACAGGGGAACACTGAAGCTTTCTTT.

The V and J genes are TRBV7-9 and TRBJ1-4; possibly TRBD1 for D (6 bases). This CDR3 spans 16 amino acids. Germline CDR1 reads SEHNR; CDR2 reads FQNEAQ (reference sequence). Trimming removed 5 bases at V and 7 bases at J, with 20 bases between. The CDR3 DNA follows: TGTGCCAGCAGCAACGAAAGACAGGCCGGGACTGAAAAACTGTTTTTT. Translating gives CASSNERQAGTEKLFF.

V usage is TRBV28 and J usage is TRBJ1-2; D is ambiguous. The CDR3 is made up of 14 amino acids. CDR1 is MDHEN and CDR2 is SYDVKM in the germline V gene. V lost 4 bases, J lost 4 bases, and 13 bases lay in between. Here the CDR3 reads CASSSGYESYGYTF. CDR3 bases: TGTGCCAGCAGTTCAGGCTATGAGTCCTATGGCTACACCTTC.

This clone was observed a handful of times. The CDR3 nucleotides read TGCAGCGTTGATGAACTAGCGGGGGCGATAGATACGCAGTATTTT. Its protein product is CSVDELAGAIDTQYF. The V gene is TRBV29-1, the J gene TRBJ2-3; 11 bases are shared with TRBD2. J lost 5 bases, V lost 3 bases, and 7 bases had no gene match. Per germline, CDR1 SQVTM and CDR2 ANQGSEA. The CDR3 has 15 amino acids.

The V and J genes are TRBV11-1 and TRBJ1-6; a possible D gene is TRBD1 (5 bases). CDR1 SGHAT and CDR2 FQDESV come from the germline V gene (reference sequence). Trimming took 2 bases from V and 9 from J, leaving 17 bases between them. The CDR3 sequence is 16 residues long. The CDR3, as DNA: TGTGCCAGCAGCTTATTATCCGGGGGTCGGGGTTCACCCCTCCACTTT. It specifies CASSLLSGGRGSPLHF.

The rearrangement joins TRBV5-4 to TRBJ1-6; D unresolved. The germline gives CDR1 SGHNT, CDR2 YYREEE (reference sequence). This CDR3 contains 15 residues. V lost 4 bases and J lost 6, with 14 bases in between. In nucleotides, the CDR3 is TGTGCCAGCAGCGTTGCCGGCGTAGTTAATTCACCCCTCCACTTT. Amino acid sequence: CASSVAGVVNSPLHF.

The chain couples TRBV7-2 to TRBJ2-1, with a tentative D call TRBD1 (6 bases). V lost 0 bases and J 7 bases, leaving 7 bases between the germline ends. Looked up from germline, CDR1 is SGHTA and CDR2 is FQGNSA. CDR3 length equals 13 residues. The CDR3 here is CASSLAQGNEQFF. The DNA of the CDR3 is TGTGCCAGCAGCTTAGCCCAGGGGAATGAGCAGTTCTTC.

The V call is TRBV29-1, the J call TRBJ2-1; 10 nucleotides match TRBD1. Unmatched junction bases numbered 7, after V lost 7 bases and J lost 4 bases. CDR3 size: 14 residues. CDR1 is SQVTM and CDR2 is ANQGSEA in the germline V gene. CDR3 protein: CSDPGQGKYNEQFF. The CDR3 bases are TGCAGCGACCCGGGACAGGGGAAGTACAATGAGCAGTTCTTC.

This chain links TRBV18 with TRBJ1-6, with unresolved D. The CDR3 spans 14 residues. The ends were cut back, 2 bases at V and 3 bases at J, with 5 bases in the middle. Per the germline V gene, CDR1 is KGHSH and CDR2 is LQKENI. The CDR3 coding sequence is TGTGCCAGCTCACCAGCTGACTATAATTCACCCCTCCACTTT. Amino acids: CASSPADYNSPLHF.